These 22 T cell receptor beta chains share one sample of origin, sequenced in a study of T cells in Graves' hyperthyroidism and ophthalmopathy. Amplified regions were TCR beta CDR3 sequences from RNA transcripts. Carried out on the TCR CDR3, a first-round RT-PCR used the HTBI primer set. TCRdb re-derived calls from the multiplex PCR reads in MiXCR, one entry per CDR3 protein. The data contain approximately 600,000 distinct CDR3 sequences, around 15% of them singletons. Sample: blood. The receptors originated from a woman between 25 and 40 years old with Graves' hyperthyroidism.

The chain joins TRBV7-9 to TRBJ2-4, with 7 bases that match TRBD1. The CDR3 totals 16 residues. Germline V gene sequence: CDR1 SEHNR, CDR2 FQNEAQ (reference sequence). J was trimmed by 0 bases and V by 5 bases; bases with no gene match: 7. This CDR3 is CASSTGTALAKNIQYF. The CDR3 DNA reads TGTGCCAGCAGCACCGGGACAGCTCTAGCCAAAAACATTCAGTACTTC.

In this sample, this clonotype turned up many times. The chain has TRBV6-1 and TRBJ1-1; 9 bases align to TRBD1. The CDR3 length is 14 residues. Per germline, CDR1 MNHNS and CDR2 SASEGT. The V gene end was trimmed by 8 bases and the J gene end by 8 bases; junction bases not matched to a gene: 12. The DNA of the CDR3 is TGTGCCAGCGTAAATAACAGGGGGCAGGCCGAAGCTTTCTTT. Protein: CASVNNRGQAEAFF.

This clonotype came up a few times. The chain is built from TRBV5-1 and TRBJ2-5, with 7 bases matching TRBD2. CDR1 SGHRS and CDR2 YFSETQ come from the germline V gene. V lost 0 bases and J lost 5; bases outside the gene matches: 7. This CDR3 is built from 15 residues. The CDR3 coding sequence is TGCGCCAGCAGCTTGGGGGGACTAAGGTTGGAGACCCAGTACTTC. Translated: CASSLGGLRLETQYF.

This chain connects TRBV27 to TRBJ2-3; TRBD2 is a possible D gene (6 bases). With 3 bases removed from V and 9 bases from J, the gap between germline ends came to 19 bases. The germline gives CDR1 MNHEY, CDR2 SMNVEV (reference sequence). This CDR3 has 15 amino acids. The CDR3 bases are TGTGCCAGCAGTTTCCCGGGAGCGCCAGGTACAACGCAGTATTTT. Translating it yields CASSFPGAPGTTQYF.

The table lists this clonotype with a few counts. V is TRBV9 and J is TRBJ2-7; D not resolved. Germline CDR1 is SGDLS and CDR2 is YYNGEE. CDR3 size: 14 residues. With 0 bases removed from V and 3 bases from J, the gap between germline ends came to 10 bases. CDR3 sequence: CASSVGGSHYEQYF. CDR3 DNA: TGTGCCAGCAGCGTAGGTGGGTCCCACTACGAGCAGTACTTC. Supplemented by reference TRBV9 and TRBJ2-7, the full variable domain reads DSGVTQTPKHLITATGQRVTLRCSPRSGDLSVYWYQQSLDQGLQFLIQYYNGEERAKGNILERFSAQQFPDLHSELNLSSLELGDSALYFCASSVGGSHYEQYFGPGTRLTVT.

The chain recombines TRBV12-5 with TRBJ2-3; a weak D match, TRBD2 (6 bases). V lost 6 bases, J lost 4 bases, and 14 bases lay in between. CDR1 LGHNT and CDR2 FRNRAP come from the germline V gene. The CDR3 totals 14 residues. DNA of the CDR3: TGTGCTAGTGGGCTAACTAGCCCCCCAGATACGCAGTATTTT. Protein product: CASGLTSPPDTQYF.

Only a few counts were recorded for this clonotype. The chain carries TRBV29-1 and TRBJ2-1; a possible D gene is TRBD2 (6 bases). From germline, CDR1 is SQVTM and CDR2 ANQGSEA. Trimming left V 6 bases short and J 13 bases short, with 13 bases between. CDR3 size: 10 residues. In DNA, the CDR3 is TGCAGCGTGGGGACTTTTAACCAGTTCTTC. Protein: CSVGTFNQFF.

The chain is built from TRBV4-1 and TRBJ1-4; D might be TRBD1 (5 bases). V lost 4 bases and J 6 bases, leaving 21 bases between the germline ends. Per the germline V gene, CDR1 is MGHRA and CDR2 is YSYEKL. The CDR3 runs to 17 residues. In DNA, the CDR3 is TGCGCCAGCAGCCCCCGGGACGCTAGGCAGCGGGATGAAAAACTGTTTTTT. This sequence encodes CASSPRDARQRDEKLFF.

The chain recombines TRBV15 with TRBJ1-6; 7 bases agree with TRBD1. The V gene's germline CDR1 is LNHNV and CDR2 YYDKDF (reference sequence). This CDR3 contains 15 residues. V trimming: 1 base; J trimming: 3 bases; junction bases outside the gene matches: 0. DNA of the CDR3: TGTGCCACCAGCAGAGGGGACAGCTATAATTCACCCCTCCACTTT. Its translation is CATSRGDSYNSPLHF. Using reference TRBV15 and TRBJ1-6 for the parts outside the CDR3, the full variable domain is DAMVIQNPRYQVTQFGKPVTLSCSQTLNHNVMYWYQQKSSQAPKLLFHYYDKDFNNEADTPDNFQSRRPNTSFCFLDIRSPGLGDTAMYLCATSRGDSYNSPLHFGNGTRLTVT.

This clonotype occurred many times. This chain connects TRBV12-3 or TRBV12-4 to TRBJ2-1; TRBD1 aligns across 11 bases. The CDR3 sequence is 12 residues long. With V trimmed by 11 bases and J by 8 bases, 5 bases remained unmatched. CDR3 protein: CAGGQGGDEQFF. In DNA, the CDR3 is TGTGCCGGGGGACAGGGGGGCGATGAGCAGTTCTTC.

The chain joins TRBV3-1 to TRBJ2-1; perhaps TRBD1 as D (6 bases). The V and J ends lost 6 bases and 4 bases respectively, with 19 bases between them. Germline CDR1 is LGHDT and CDR2 is YNNKEL (reference sequence). CDR3 length equals 16 residues. For the CDR3, the DNA is TGTGCCAGCAGTACTTTAGTCACAGGGTCATACAATGAGCAGTTCTTC. Translating gives CASSTLVTGSYNEQFF.

There are many counts of this clonotype. The rearrangement joins TRBV27 to TRBJ1-1, with D unclear. Deletions cut 2 bases from V and 4 bases from J, with 14 bases between. This CDR3 has 15 residues. Germline V gene lookup returns CDR1 MNHEY and CDR2 SMNVEV (reference sequence). CDR3 nucleotides: TGTGCCAGCAGTTTAGAGTCGGACCTGGGCACTGAAGCTTTCTTT. Encoded protein: CASSLESDLGTEAFF.

This clonotype came up many times. The chain recombines TRBV6-1 with TRBJ1-5, with D maybe TRBD1 (5 bases). Germline V gives CDR1 MNHNS, CDR2 SASEGT. The CDR3 extends over 14 amino acids. V lost 4 bases and J lost 3, with 10 bases in between. Here the CDR3 DNA reads TGTGCCAGCAGTGTCACAGGTAACAATCAGCCCCAGCATTTT. It codes for CASSVTGNNQPQHF.

This clonotype has ten or more counts. In DNA form, the CDR3 reads TGCAGCGTTGAAGAGGGGACCGGGTATGGCTACACCTTC. Translating gives CSVEEGTGYGYTF. The rearrangement links TRBV29-1 to TRBJ1-2; perhaps TRBD1 as D (5 bases). Trimming removed 0 bases from V and 5 bases from J, with 10 bases in between. Germline CDR1 is SQVTM and CDR2 is ANQGSEA. This CDR3 contains 13 residues.

This rearrangement joins TRBV2 to TRBJ1-4, with a weak D call TRBD1 (6 bases). Per the germline V gene, CDR1 is SNHLY and CDR2 is FYNNEI. The V and J ends lost 8 bases and 0 bases respectively, with 16 bases between them. This CDR3 has 16 amino acids. Written as DNA, the CDR3 is TGTGCCAGCGATAGGGACATTGGGACAACTAATGAAAAACTGTTTTTT. Translating it yields CASDRDIGTTNEKLFF. Looking up the rest from reference TRBV2 and TRBJ1-4 gives the full variable domain: EPEVTQTPSHQVTQMGQEVILRCVPISNHLYFYWYRQILGQKVEFLVSFYNNEISEKSEIFDDQFSVERPDGSNFTLKIRSTKLEDSAMYFCASDRDIGTTNEKLFFGSGTQLSVL.

This clonotype was recorded at least ten times. The rearrangement links TRBV28 to TRBJ2-1; TRBD1 matches at 9 bases. The CDR3 contains 14 residues. Germline lookup yields CDR1 MDHEN and CDR2 SYDVKM. Trimming at V came to 4 bases and at J to 7 bases, leaving 5 bases not matched to a gene. This chain's CDR3 is CASSSFDRGNEQFF. The CDR3 DNA reads TGTGCCAGCAGTTCCTTTGACAGGGGGAATGAGCAGTTCTTC.

A few counts support this clonotype. The chain couples TRBV20-1 to TRBJ2-7; D is possibly TRBD1 or TRBD2 (5 bases each). CDR1 DFQATT and CDR2 SNEGSKA come from the germline V gene (reference sequence). There are 16 residues in the CDR3. V was pared by 2 bases and J by 4 bases, with 21 bases between. Here the CDR3 reads CSARPQTRVWGYEQYF. The CDR3 nucleotides are TGCAGTGCTAGACCCCAGACGAGGGTGTGGGGGTACGAGCAGTACTTC.

The sample holds a few counts of this clonotype. This chain uses TRBV20-1 with TRBJ2-1; 12 nucleotides match TRBD2. The germline CDR1 and CDR2 sequences are DFQATT and SNEGSKA (reference sequence). The CDR3 has 17 residues. Trimming cost V 0 bases and J 8 bases; bases outside gene matches: 11. The CDR3 loop reads CSARDPGGLAGIYEQFF. CDR3 bases: TGCAGTGCTAGAGATCCAGGAGGACTAGCGGGAATCTATGAGCAGTTCTTC.

This clonotype was picked up many times. The chain joins TRBV6-1 to TRBJ2-3, with D perhaps given as TRBD1 or TRBD2 (5 bases each). The length of the CDR3 is 16 residues. V lost 6 bases and J 6 bases, leaving 22 bases between the germline ends. CDR1 is MNHNS and CDR2 is SASEGT in the germline V gene. CDR3 bases: TGTGCCAGCAGAGAACAGTCCCTGCTAGCAGGGGATACGCAGTATTTT. It specifies CASREQSLLAGDTQYF.

Only a few counts were recorded for this clonotype. This chain uses TRBV6-2 or TRBV6-3 with TRBJ1-2, with 8 bases aligning to TRBD1. The CDR3 covers 16 residues. Per the germline V gene, CDR1 is MNHEY and CDR2 is SVGEGT. V shed 6 bases, J shed 6 bases, and the junction held 15 bases outside the gene matches. CDR3 residues: CASSLLSETGVHGYTF. The DNA of the CDR3 is TGTGCCAGCAGCCTCCTATCCGAGACAGGGGTCCATGGCTACACCTTC.

The rearrangement joins TRBV7-8 to TRBJ2-1; D might be TRBD2 (7 bases). Trimming cost V 5 bases and J 4 bases, with 24 bases left between them. The CDR3 extends over 18 amino acids. Germline assignment: CDR1 SGHVS and CDR2 FQNEAQ. This CDR3 reads CASSDPARGRGLYNEQFF. CDR3 nucleotides: TGTGCCAGCAGCGACCCTGCTAGGGGGAGGGGCCTATACAATGAGCAGTTCTTC.

The table lists this clonotype with a few counts. The V and J genes are TRBV7-3 and TRBJ1-6; D not resolved. Germline CDR1 reads SGHTA; CDR2 reads FQGTGA. Trimming removed 1 base at V and 7 bases at J, with 11 bases between. This CDR3 has 15 residues. CDR3 sequence: CASSLIPGGNSPLHF. The CDR3 DNA reads TGTGCCAGCAGCTTAATACCGGGAGGGAATTCACCCCTCCACTTT.